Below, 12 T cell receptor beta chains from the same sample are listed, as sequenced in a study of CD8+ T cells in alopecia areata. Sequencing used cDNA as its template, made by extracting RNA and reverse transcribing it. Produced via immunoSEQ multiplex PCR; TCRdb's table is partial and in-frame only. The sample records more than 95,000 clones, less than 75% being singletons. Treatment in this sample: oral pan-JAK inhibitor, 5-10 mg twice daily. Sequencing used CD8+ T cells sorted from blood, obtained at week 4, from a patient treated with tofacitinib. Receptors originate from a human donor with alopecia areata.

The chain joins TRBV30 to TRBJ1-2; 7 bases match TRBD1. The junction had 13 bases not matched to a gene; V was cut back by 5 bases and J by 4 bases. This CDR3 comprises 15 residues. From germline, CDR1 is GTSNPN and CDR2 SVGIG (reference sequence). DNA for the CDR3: TGTGCCTGGGGGCCCTCGGACAGGTTAATCTATGGCTACACCTTC. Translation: CAWGPSDRLIYGYTF. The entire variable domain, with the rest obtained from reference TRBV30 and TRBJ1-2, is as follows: SQTIHQWPATLVQPVGSPLSLECTVEGTSNPNLYWYRQAAGRGLQLLFYSVGIGQISSEVPQNLSASRPQDRQFILSSKKLLLSDSGFYLCAWGPSDRLIYGYTFGSGTRLTVV.

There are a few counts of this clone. The CDR3 nucleotides are TGCAGCGTTGGCTTCGGAGGTCCCCAGGAGCAGTTCTTC. Translating it yields CSVGFGGPQEQFF. The chain employs TRBV29-1 and TRBJ2-1; tentatively, D is TRBD2 (5 bases). Germline CDR1 is SQVTM and CDR2 is ANQGSEA. The CDR3 sequence is 13 residues long. Trimming removed 4 bases from V and 10 bases from J, with 17 bases in between.

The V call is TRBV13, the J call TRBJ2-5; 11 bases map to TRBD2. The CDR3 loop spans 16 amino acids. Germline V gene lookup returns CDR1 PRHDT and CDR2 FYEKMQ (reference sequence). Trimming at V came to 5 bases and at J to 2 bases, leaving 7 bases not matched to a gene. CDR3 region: CASSPTRLAGQETQYF. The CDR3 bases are TGTGCCAGCAGCCCAACCCGACTAGCGGGGCAAGAGACCCAGTACTTC.

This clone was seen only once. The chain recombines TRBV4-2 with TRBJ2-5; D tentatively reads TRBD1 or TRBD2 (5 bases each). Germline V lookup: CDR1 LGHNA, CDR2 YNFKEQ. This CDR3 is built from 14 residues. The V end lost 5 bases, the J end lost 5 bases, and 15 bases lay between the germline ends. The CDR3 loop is CASSSEGLGETQYF. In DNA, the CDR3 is TGTGCCAGCAGCTCCGAGGGGCTGGGGGAGACCCAGTACTTC.

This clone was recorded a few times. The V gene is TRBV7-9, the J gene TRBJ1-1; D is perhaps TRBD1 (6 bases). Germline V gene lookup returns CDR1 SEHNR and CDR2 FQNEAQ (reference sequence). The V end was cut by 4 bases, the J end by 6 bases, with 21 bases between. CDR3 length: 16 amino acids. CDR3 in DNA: TGTGCCAGCAGCTCCGCCGTCGGACAGCCTGGCGCTGAAGCTTTCTTT. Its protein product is CASSSAVGQPGAEAFF. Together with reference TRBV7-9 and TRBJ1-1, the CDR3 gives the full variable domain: DTGVSQNPRHKITKRGQNVTFRCDPISEHNRLYWYRQTLGQGPEFLTYFQNEAQLEKSRLLSDRFSAERPKGSFSTLEIQRTEQGDSAMYLCASSSAVGQPGAEAFFGQGTRLTVV.

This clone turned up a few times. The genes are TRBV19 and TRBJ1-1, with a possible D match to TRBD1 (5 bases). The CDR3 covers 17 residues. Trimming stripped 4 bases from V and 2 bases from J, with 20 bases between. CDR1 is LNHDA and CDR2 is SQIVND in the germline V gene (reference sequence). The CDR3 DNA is TGTGCCAGTAGTACCGGGTTCACAGTGGGGACCAACACTGAAGCTTTCTTT. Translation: CASSTGFTVGTNTEAFF.

The CDR3 spells CASSQSRETQYF. The CDR3 DNA follows: TGTGCCAGCAGCCAATCAAGAGAGACCCAGTACTTC. This chain connects TRBV16 to TRBJ2-5; the D is unclear. V was clipped by 0 bases and J by 4 bases, with 3 bases between them. Germline values: CDR1 KGHSY, CDR2 FQNENV. The CDR3 has 12 residues.

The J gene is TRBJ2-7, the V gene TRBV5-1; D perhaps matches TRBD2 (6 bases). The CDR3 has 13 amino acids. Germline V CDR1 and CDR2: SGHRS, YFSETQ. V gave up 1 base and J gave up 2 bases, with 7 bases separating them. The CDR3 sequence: CASSLWGAYEQYF. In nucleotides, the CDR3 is TGCGCCAGCAGCTTGTGGGGGGCCTACGAGCAGTACTTC.

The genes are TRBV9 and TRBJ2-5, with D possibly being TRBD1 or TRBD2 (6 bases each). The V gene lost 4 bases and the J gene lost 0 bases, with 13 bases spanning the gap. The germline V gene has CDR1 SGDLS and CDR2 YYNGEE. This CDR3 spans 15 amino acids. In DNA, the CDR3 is TGTGCCAGCAGCCCCGAGGGGGACTACCAAGAGACCCAGTACTTC. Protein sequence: CASSPEGDYQETQYF.

The CDR3 sequence: CASSETSGGTDTQYF. CDR3 in DNA: TGTGCCAGCAGTGAAACTAGCGGGGGCACAGATACGCAGTATTTT. The rearrangement uses TRBV6-4 and TRBJ2-3; 10 bases fit TRBD2. The germline gives CDR1 MRHNA, CDR2 SNTAGT. This CDR3 comprises 15 residues. V gave up 3 bases and J gave up 1 base; unmatched junction bases: 1.

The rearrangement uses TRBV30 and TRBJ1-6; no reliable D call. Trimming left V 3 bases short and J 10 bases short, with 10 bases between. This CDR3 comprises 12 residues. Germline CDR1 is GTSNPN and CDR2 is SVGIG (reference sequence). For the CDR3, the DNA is TGTGCCTGGAGGGACCGCGGATCACCCCTCCACTTT. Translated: CAWRDRGSPLHF.

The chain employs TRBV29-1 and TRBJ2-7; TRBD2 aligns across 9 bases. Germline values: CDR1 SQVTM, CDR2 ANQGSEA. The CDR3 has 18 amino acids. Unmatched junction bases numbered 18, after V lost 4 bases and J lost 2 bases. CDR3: CSVVSRFGPTSGTYEQYF. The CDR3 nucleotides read TGCAGCGTTGTTAGCAGGTTTGGCCCGACTAGCGGAACCTACGAGCAGTACTTC.